This T cell receptor (beta chain) was observed in a study of blood T cell repertoires in COVID-19. On the study more broadly: Some COVID-19 samples were acute and others convalescent; all came from the United States, Italy and Spain.

Study processing details: Cell counts per sample came from amplifying reference gene primers. Profiling relied on immunoSEQ multiplex PCR, and the TCRdb table lists in-frame clones only, not all of them. Clone size and the V and J calls come from that table; the DNA yielded D and trimming. The sample contains around 300,000 clones, around 86% of which appear only once. This CDR3 comprises 14 residues. Germline V gives CDR1 SGHRS, CDR2 YFSETQ. V lost 8 bases, J lost 8 bases, and 19 bases lay in between. Donors were grouped by their self-reported clinical history. The sequence was collected from a woman aged 40 to 50 who had recovered from COVID-19. The sample taken for sequencing was PBMCs or T cells enriched from blood (not recorded which). The J gene is TRBJ1-4, the V gene TRBV5-1; D uncertain. The CDR3 region is CASTPGGASEKLFF. CDR3 bases: TGCGCCAGTACCCCGGGAGGCGCATCAGAAAAACTGTTTTTT.